The rows below give T cell receptor beta chains drawn from one sample of a study of blood T cell repertoires in COVID-19. TCRdb keeps only in-frame clones here, not all; method: immunoSEQ multiplex PCR. The sample gives 80,000 to 95,000 clones, 80% to 90% of which show up once; roughly 30% is in the top ten. The sample consisted of peripheral blood. These receptor sequences come from a man aged 45-60 years with active or convalescent COVID-19. Each CDR3 is given with its conserved first and last residue. The D gene is left open where the match is weak. Rows may omit the clone size; those that give it use once, few, many or a size class.

abundance: NA; j_gene: TRBJ1-6; v_gene: TRBV3-1/TRBV3-2; d_gene: TRBD1; CDR3aa: CASSSSDRDSPLHF; CDR3nt: TGTGCCAGCAGCTCGTCAGACAGGGATTCACCCCTCCACTTT
abundance: NA; j_gene: TRBJ1-2; v_gene: TRBV6-2/TRBV6-3; d_gene: TRBD1; CDR3aa: CASSLYTGQGDPYGYTF; CDR3nt: TGTGCCAGCAGTCTTTACACCGGACAGGGGGATCCTTATGGCTACACCTTC
abundance: NA; j_gene: TRBJ2-5; v_gene: TRBV2; d_gene: TRBD2; CDR3aa: CASSATSGGLETQYF; CDR3nt: TGTGCCAGCAGCGCTACTAGCGGGGGGCTAGAGACCCAGTACTTC
abundance: NA; j_gene: TRBJ2-3; v_gene: TRBV6-1; d_gene: NA; CDR3aa: CASSEAHGSGTDTQYF; CDR3nt: TGTGCCAGCAGTGAAGCTCATGGTAGCGGCACAGATACGCAGTATTTT
abundance: NA; j_gene: TRBJ2-1; v_gene: TRBV10-3; d_gene: TRBD2; CDR3aa: CAISGRVRGEAGNEQFF; CDR3nt: TGTGCCATCAGTGGGAGGGTGCGGGGGGAAGCAGGGAATGAGCAGTTCTTC
abundance: NA; j_gene: TRBJ2-1; v_gene: TRBV3-1/TRBV3-2; d_gene: NA; CDR3aa: CASSQDTRGFDEQFF; CDR3nt: TGTGCCAGCAGCCAAGACACGCGGGGTTTCGATGAGCAGTTCTTC
abundance: NA; j_gene: TRBJ2-7; v_gene: TRBV10-1; d_gene: NA; CDR3aa: CASSDLLAEQYF; CDR3nt: TGCGCCAGCAGTGATTTACTAGCCGAGCAGTACTTC
abundance: NA; j_gene: TRBJ2-2; v_gene: TRBV6-5; d_gene: NA; CDR3aa: CASTRVSGELFF; CDR3nt: TGTGCCAGCACCCGAGTGTCCGGGGAGCTGTTTTTT
abundance: once; j_gene: TRBJ1-2; v_gene: TRBV6-5; d_gene: TRBD1; CDR3aa: CASILDPGTGGGYTF; CDR3nt: TGTGCCAGCATCCTAGACCCCGGGACAGGGGGCGGCTACACCTTC
abundance: NA; j_gene: TRBJ2-5; v_gene: TRBV6-2/TRBV6-3; d_gene: TRBD1; CDR3aa: CASSAGTGPQETQYF; CDR3nt: TGTGCCAGCAGTGCTGGGACAGGGCCTCAAGAGACCCAGTACTTC
abundance: NA; j_gene: TRBJ2-7; v_gene: TRBV5-6; d_gene: TRBD2; CDR3aa: CASSLDLAGVYEQYF; CDR3nt: TGTGCCAGCAGCTTGGATCTAGCGGGGGTCTACGAGCAGTACTTC
abundance: once; j_gene: TRBJ2-7; v_gene: TRBV13; d_gene: TRBD2; CDR3aa: CASSEEGLAGNEQYF; CDR3nt: TGTGCCAGCAGCGAGGAAGGCCTAGCGGGAAACGAGCAGTACTTC
abundance: NA; j_gene: TRBJ2-3; v_gene: TRBV7-2; d_gene: TRBD2; CDR3aa: CASSLVWSGGASTDTQYF; CDR3nt: TGTGCCAGCAGCTTAGTTTGGAGCGGGGGGGCGAGCACAGATACGCAGTATTTT
abundance: NA; j_gene: TRBJ2-5; v_gene: TRBV12-5; d_gene: NA; CDR3aa: CASGSNHGEETQYF; CDR3nt: TGTGCTAGTGGTTCCAATCACGGGGAAGAGACCCAGTACTTC
abundance: once; j_gene: TRBJ2-7; v_gene: TRBV6-2/TRBV6-3; d_gene: NA; CDR3aa: CASSYLENYEQYF; CDR3nt: TGTGCCAGCAGTTACCTGGAGAACTACGAGCAGTACTTC
abundance: NA; j_gene: TRBJ1-5; v_gene: TRBV19; d_gene: TRBD1; CDR3aa: CASRGQGNQLQHF; CDR3nt: TGTGCCAGTAGGGGACAGGGCAATCAGCTCCAGCATTTT
abundance: NA; j_gene: TRBJ2-2; v_gene: TRBV18; d_gene: TRBD1; CDR3aa: CASSHSDRATGELFF; CDR3nt: TGTGCCAGCTCACACTCAGACAGGGCCACCGGGGAGCTGTTTTTT
abundance: NA; j_gene: TRBJ2-4; v_gene: TRBV11-2; d_gene: NA; CDR3aa: CASSLTTDRFQYF; CDR3nt: TGTGCCAGCAGCTTAACGACAGACCGATTTCAGTACTTC
abundance: NA; j_gene: TRBJ2-1; v_gene: TRBV7-2; d_gene: TRBD2; CDR3aa: CASSLEAGAYNEQFF; CDR3nt: TGTGCCAGCAGCTTAGAAGCGGGGGCCTACAATGAGCAGTTCTTC
abundance: NA; j_gene: TRBJ2-3; v_gene: TRBV5-1; d_gene: NA; CDR3aa: CASSFSGTPSTDTQYF; CDR3nt: TGCGCCAGCAGCTTCTCCGGGACACCTAGCACAGATACGCAGTATTTT
abundance: NA; j_gene: TRBJ1-5; v_gene: TRBV6-2/TRBV6-3; d_gene: NA; CDR3aa: CASSSVNQPQHF; CDR3nt: TGTGCCAGCAGTTCCGTCAATCAGCCCCAGCATTTT
abundance: NA; j_gene: TRBJ1-2; v_gene: TRBV5-1; d_gene: NA; CDR3aa: CASSSGVGYGYTF; CDR3nt: TGCGCCAGCAGCTCGGGAGTCGGCTATGGCTACACCTTC
abundance: NA; j_gene: TRBJ1-2; v_gene: TRBV9; d_gene: TRBD1; CDR3aa: CASSIVTGTGVGYTF; CDR3nt: TGTGCCAGCAGCATAGTTACCGGGACAGGGGTCGGCTACACCTTC
abundance: NA; j_gene: TRBJ2-3; v_gene: TRBV5-6; d_gene: NA; CDR3aa: CASSLGPRTIGDTQYF; CDR3nt: TGTGCCAGCAGCTTGGGGCCCCGTACGATCGGGGATACGCAGTATTTT
abundance: NA; j_gene: TRBJ1-1; v_gene: TRBV3-1/TRBV3-2; d_gene: NA; CDR3aa: CASSQGVNTEAFF; CDR3nt: TGTGCCAGCAGCCAGGGAGTGAACACTGAAGCTTTCTTT
abundance: NA; j_gene: TRBJ1-6; v_gene: TRBV7-2; d_gene: NA; CDR3aa: CASSDEVQGYNSPLHF; CDR3nt: TGTGCCAGCAGCGATGAGGTGCAGGGGTATAATTCACCCCTCCACTTT
abundance: NA; j_gene: TRBJ2-3; v_gene: TRBV5-4; d_gene: TRBD1; CDR3aa: CASSPTGERTDTQYF; CDR3nt: TGTGCCAGCAGCCCGACAGGGGAGCGTACAGATACGCAGTATTTT
abundance: NA; j_gene: TRBJ2-1; v_gene: TRBV5-1; d_gene: TRBD2; CDR3aa: CASSASGPYNEQFF; CDR3nt: TGCGCCAGCAGCGCTAGCGGGCCCTACAATGAGCAGTTCTTC
abundance: few; j_gene: TRBJ2-7; v_gene: TRBV5-4; d_gene: NA; CDR3aa: CASSVENRADMGEQYF; CDR3nt: TGTGCCAGCAGCGTCGAAAACCGAGCCGACATGGGCGAGCAGTACTTC
abundance: NA; j_gene: TRBJ2-5; v_gene: TRBV14; d_gene: NA; CDR3aa: CASSPFGGVGSGTQYF; CDR3nt: TGTGCCAGCAGCCCCTTTGGTGGAGTCGGGTCGGGGACCCAGTACTTC
abundance: few; j_gene: TRBJ2-2; v_gene: TRBV4-2; d_gene: NA; CDR3aa: CASRERGGNTGELFF; CDR3nt: TGTGCCAGCAGGGAAAGAGGGGGAAACACCGGGGAGCTGTTTTTT
abundance: NA; j_gene: TRBJ2-3; v_gene: TRBV9; d_gene: NA; CDR3aa: CASRAGEDTQYF; CDR3nt: TGTGCCAGCAGGGCCGGGGAGGATACGCAGTATTTT
abundance: NA; j_gene: TRBJ1-4; v_gene: TRBV28; d_gene: NA; CDR3aa: CASSFSATNEKLFF; CDR3nt: TGTGCCAGCAGTTTCTCTGCAACTAATGAAAAACTGTTTTTT
abundance: NA; j_gene: TRBJ1-1; v_gene: TRBV7-2; d_gene: NA; CDR3aa: CASSPRGAGAPNTEAFF; CDR3nt: TGTGCCAGCAGCCCCCGGGGGGCAGGGGCCCCGAACACTGAAGCTTTCTTT
abundance: NA; j_gene: TRBJ2-5; v_gene: TRBV4-1; d_gene: NA; CDR3aa: CASSQGGGAPQETQYF; CDR3nt: TGCGCCAGCAGCCAAGGGGGCGGAGCCCCACAAGAGACCCAGTACTTC
abundance: once; j_gene: TRBJ1-1; v_gene: TRBV6-5; d_gene: NA; CDR3aa: CASSYPTGRGEAFF; CDR3nt: TGTGCCAGCAGTTACCCTACAGGGAGGGGTGAAGCTTTCTTT
abundance: NA; j_gene: TRBJ1-1; v_gene: TRBV18; d_gene: NA; CDR3aa: CASSLGGDRSTEAFF; CDR3nt: TGTGCCAGCTCCCTCGGGGGTGACCGGAGCACTGAAGCTTTCTTT
abundance: NA; j_gene: TRBJ2-3; v_gene: TRBV5-1; d_gene: TRBD2; CDR3aa: CASSKQTSGWDTQYF; CDR3nt: TGCGCCAGCAGCAAACAGACTAGCGGGTGGGATACGCAGTATTTT
abundance: NA; j_gene: TRBJ2-1; v_gene: TRBV5-4; d_gene: TRBD2; CDR3aa: CASRPPGTSGRAGNEQFF; CDR3nt: TGTGCCAGCAGACCTCCCGGGACTAGCGGGAGGGCCGGAAATGAGCAGTTCTTC
abundance: once; j_gene: TRBJ2-1; v_gene: TRBV4-3; d_gene: TRBD2; CDR3aa: CASSPARGGDEQFF; CDR3nt: TGCGCCAGCAGCCCTGCGCGGGGGGGCGATGAGCAGTTCTTC
abundance: NA; j_gene: TRBJ2-3; v_gene: TRBV18; d_gene: NA; CDR3aa: CASAQGSAGSSTDTQYF; CDR3nt: TGTGCCAGCGCCCAGGGGTCGGCGGGTTCTAGCACAGATACGCAGTATTTT